This TCR beta chain was captured by sequencing in a study of shared clonotypes between healthy human individuals. Study in general: The study used three CD4 naive, three CD4 memory, two CD8 naive and one CD8 memory plate per donor.

About this clone: Its target is unknown.

Naive CD8 cells, CD45RO-negative and positively selected for CCR7, excluded terminally differentiated effector memory CD45RA+ cells. The germline V gene encodes CDR1 SGHAT and CDR2 FQNNGV. The CDR3 sequence is 15 residues long. Trimming stripped 1 base from V and 5 bases from J, with 14 bases between. Whole-study findings and limits: Sorted-subset sequencing, rarefaction showed, was incomplete despite large depth. Some clonotypes were shared by all four sorted-subset donors, while others were not shared. The non-shared ones had lower generation probabilities than the shared ones.

Method: immunoSEQ multiplex PCR; TCRdb's copy keeps in-frame clones and lacks some. The table shows roughly 2,000,000 clones, with 85% to 95% occurring only once. The J gene is TRBJ1-2, the V gene TRBV11-2, with TRBD1 as a possible D gene (5 bases). Sequencing used naive CD8+ T cells from PBMCs. The origin of this receptor is a man aged 18 to 35 in good health. Some clones in this sample may be carry-over from other donors' samples. CDR3 sequence reads: CASSLGPQGDYGYTF. The CDR3 DNA sequence: TGTGCCAGCAGCTTAGGCCCGCAGGGAGATTATGGCTACACCTTC.